This record covers a single T cell receptor beta chain. No antigen is known for it. No base qualities exist here, and no much larger clone lies one base off it. The collaborating institutions used their own protocols to collect whole blood in K2EDTA tubes. For TCRbeta analysis, collaborators shipped samples in one of three forms: frozen whole blood, isolated PBMCs, or DNA extracted from either of those sample types. Inclusive of the bounding cysteine and phenylalanine, the CDR3 is 18 residues long. Of all the DNA, just the CDR3 is kept, 54 bases in frame from base 1. Here V drops 1 base and J drops 3 bases, and the junction holds 10 bases not matched to any gene. According to the germline V gene, CDR1 reads SGHVS and CDR2 reads FNYEAQ. The sample is drawn from a study of blood T cell repertoires in COVID-19 (dated by TCRdb to the early 2020s). Study-wide context: Samples covering the acute and convalescent phases of COVID-19 were provided by collaborators in the United States, Italy and Spain. Samples were obtained from the ongoing ImmuneRACE study (first 160 participants) and from roughly 1,300 subjects provided by 6 global collaborators. Where available, HLA class I and class II types were taken from metadata supplied by the sample provider and were not determined by assay-based typing. The sample metadata nearly always contained a de-identified subject ID, COVID-19 status, age in years and sex. A freely available public database, intended as a resource for researchers studying the immune response to SARS-CoV-2, is where the repertoires were released. The prospective study material was composed of cDNA or gDNA derived from T cells, B-cell-depleted T cells, or PBMCs. Subjects who had been exposed to COVID-19, were actively infected with it, or had recovered from it provided the deeply sampled blood TCRbeta repertoires that made up the dataset. Study-level results and caveats: Clinical and demographic metadata were provided uncurated, with the amount varying by source and participant.

The immunoSEQ Assay, a bias-controlled multiplex PCR, was used to amplify TCRbeta CDR3 regions from genomic DNA. The published analysis was carried out like this. Within the assay, amplification of reference gene primers was used to estimate how many nucleated cells each sample contained. Sequence reads were collapsed and filtered to measure the absolute abundance of every unique TCRbeta CDR3 rearrangement. For each sample, productive Simpson clonality was calculated as the square root of Simpson's diversity index across productive rearrangements. In TCRdb, the immuneACCESS table is reduced to in-frame sequences with V and J assigned. These tables do not hold every clone; where another copy was compared, an unresolved V gene accounts for under half, and the others remain unexplained. The V and J calls and clone size come from that table; D and trimming were worked out from the DNA. This sample holds about 85,000 clones; around 85% were observed only once. About 11% of the sample belongs to the ten largest clones.

The clonotype originates from a man aged 65 to 85 with acute or convalescent COVID-19. The sequenced sample consisted of peripheral blood. The rearrangement joined TRBV7-6 to TRBJ2-5; 11 bases in the junction line up with TRBD2. The CDR3 protein: CASSLVLAGGHSKETQYF. In nucleotides, the sequence is TGTGCCAGCAGCTTAGTCTTAGCGGGGGGGCATTCAAAAGAGACCCAGTACTTC.